These T cell receptor beta chains were read from a single sample in a study of T cell responses to AZD1222 COVID-19 vaccine. Here immunoSEQ multiplex PCR was the method, and the copy in TCRdb shows in-frame clones only, minus some. Of 150,000 to 200,000 clones listed, about 91% are singletons. The source material was peripheral blood, sampled on day 0 of AZD1222 vaccination. Every receptor here comes from an adult in good health. Both conserved end residues are trimmed from each CDR3. Size values are once, few and many counts, or a class for expanded clones, and some rows have none.

CDR3 length	V gene	J gene	clone size	CDR3 protein
12	TRBV13	TRBJ1-4	NA	ASSYPGTNEKLF
13	TRBV5-4	TRBJ2-1	once	ASSFATSGLNEQF
8	TRBV7-9	TRBJ1-2	few	AGDMGGYT
15	TRBV7-2	TRBJ1-3	few	ASMGIGGGPGGNTIY
12	TRBV6-2/TRBV6-3	TRBJ2-1	NA	ASSYVNSYNEQF
10	TRBV2	TRBJ2-5	NA	ATSWDQETQY
14	TRBV2	TRBJ1-5	NA	ASSLPLRQIGQPQH
15	TRBV7-9	TRBJ2-1	NA	ASSLLAETGFYNEQF
10	TRBV9	TRBJ1-1	once	ASSGTGAGAF
12	TRBV28	TRBJ2-5	NA	ASSFWQGIETQY
13	TRBV4-3	TRBJ1-6	NA	ASSQELNRNSPLH
13	TRBV19	TRBJ1-6	NA	ATRADTSYNSPLH
13	TRBV15	TRBJ2-3	NA	ATRSHLGLTDTQY
11	TRBV12-3/TRBV12-4	TRBJ2-7	NA	ASSSSDGYEQY
11	TRBV12-3/TRBV12-4	TRBJ1-2	once	ASSQTGAVGYT
12	TRBV2	TRBJ1-3	NA	ASSVQGSGNTIY
11	TRBV24-1	TRBJ2-2	NA	ATSVQGGGELF
13	TRBV30	TRBJ1-2	NA	AWSVYQPTNYGYT
11	TRBV6-1	TRBJ1-2	NA	ASSEDRLFGYT
11	TRBV9	TRBJ2-3	NA	ASSVQSPDTQY
14	TRBV27	TRBJ1-5	NA	ASSPKGGRWGQPQH
11	TRBV30	TRBJ2-5	NA	AWRRDTRTSQY
12	TRBV6-2/TRBV6-3	TRBJ2-3	NA	ASSYLAGGDTQY
12	TRBV19	TRBJ1-5	once	ASSISRNNQPQH
14	TRBV5-6	TRBJ2-2	NA	ASSDQGLGDIGELF
13	TRBV28	TRBJ2-5	NA	ASRSGQGAWETQY
12	TRBV29-1	TRBJ2-1	NA	SARVGGGRNEQF
13	TRBV9	TRBJ1-1	once	ASSVVRGSNTEAF
17	TRBV28	TRBJ2-2	NA	ASSHDTGVSSENTGELF
15	TRBV27	TRBJ1-5	NA	ASSLFGGGGFNQPQH
13	TRBV29-1	TRBJ1-2	NA	SAGRTGGINYGYT
10	TRBV27	TRBJ1-1	NA	ASSSVGTEAF
13	TRBV6-5	TRBJ1-6	NA	ASSPPRDSNSPLH
12	TRBV10-3	TRBJ2-3	NA	AISESGGWDTQY
8	TRBV2	TRBJ1-2	NA	ASSVYGYT
12	TRBV27	TRBJ2-2	NA	ASSGTINTGELF
11	TRBV5-4	TRBJ2-5	once	ASSLRGGQTQY
11	TRBV4-1	TRBJ1-6	NA	ASSLDSNSPLH
12	TRBV28	TRBJ2-5	NA	ASSLGPSLETQY
11	TRBV30	TRBJ2-7	NA	AWSVMRGFEQY
13	TRBV5-4	TRBJ1-2	NA	ASSPGGGTNYGYT
11	TRBV12-5	TRBJ1-1	NA	ASGLVQWTEAF
15	TRBV6-1	TRBJ2-2	NA	ASSGGTGGANTGELF
14	TRBV15	TRBJ1-3	NA	ATSRDLPGSGNTIY
12	TRBV4-3	TRBJ2-7	NA	ASSQDLISYEQY
13	TRBV5-1	TRBJ1-4	NA	ASSLEGQANEKLF
10	TRBV14	TRBJ2-5	NA	ASSHVKETQY
13	TRBV7-2	TRBJ2-5	NA	ASSLDLGAQETQY
13	TRBV5-6	TRBJ2-2	NA	ASSLGGVNTGELF
11	TRBV13	TRBJ2-7	NA	ASSRDRGYEQY
12	TRBV9	TRBJ2-7	NA	ASSTRQGADEQY
10	TRBV29-1	TRBJ2-7	NA	SVELQRSEQY
13	TRBV28	TRBJ1-1	NA	ASSGTGGRDTEAF
13	TRBV6-5	TRBJ2-2	NA	ASKRGAEAAGELF
12	TRBV7-9	TRBJ1-1	NA	ASSLTLGNTEAF
11	TRBV5-6	TRBJ1-6	NA	ASSLGPASPLH
13	TRBV27	TRBJ1-6	NA	ASRLRTGVDSPLH